These T cell receptor beta chains were read from a single sample in a study of metastatic and nonmetastatic thyroid tumors. TCRdb re-called clones via MiXCR from the PCR reads. The table lists 7,300 or so clones, 25% to 30% of them singletons. Sample: adjacent normal tissue. All receptors derive from a female donor with papillary thyroid cancer or a benign thyroid nodule (not recorded which). Some clones in this sample may be carry-over from other donors' samples. The CDR3 runs from the conserved cysteine through the conserved F or W. The D gene is left open where the match is weak. Size tells how often a clone was seen (once, few, many) or the class of an expanded clone, and some rows leave it out.

CDR3 DNA: TGTGCCAGCAGTTGTGGGGCGAACACCGGGGAGCTGTTTTTT
CDR3 protein: CASSCGANTGELFF
V gene: TRBV6-5
clone size: few
CDR3 length: 14
J gene: TRBJ2-2
D gene: .

CDR3 DNA: TGCGCCAGCAGCTTGGGACAGCTCACCGGGGAGCTGTTTTTT
CDR3 protein: CASSLGQLTGELFF
V gene: TRBV5-1
clone size: .
CDR3 length: 14
J gene: TRBJ2-2
D gene: .

CDR3 DNA: TGCGCCAGCAGCCAAGATTTAGTGAAATCGGACTATGGCTACACCTTC
CDR3 protein: CASSQDLVKSDYGYTF
V gene: TRBV4-3
clone size: .
CDR3 length: 16
J gene: TRBJ1-2
D gene: .

CDR3 DNA: TGCGCCAGCAGCCGGGGGACTAGCGGGAGGGCCTATCGTTCCGGGGAGCTGTTTTTT
CDR3 protein: CASSRGTSGRAYRSGELFF
V gene: TRBV5-1
clone size: few
CDR3 length: 19
J gene: TRBJ2-2
D gene: TRBD2

CDR3 DNA: TGCGCCAGCAGCCTAGACATGAGCAATCAGCCCCAGCATTTT
CDR3 protein: CASSLDMSNQPQHF
V gene: TRBV5-1
clone size: medium-sized
CDR3 length: 14
J gene: TRBJ1-5
D gene: .

CDR3 DNA: TGTGCCAGCAGCTTGGGGCAGTATAACTATGGCTTCACCTTC
CDR3 protein: CASSLGQYNYGFTF
V gene: TRBV5-6
clone size: .
CDR3 length: 14
J gene: TRBJ1-2
D gene: .

CDR3 DNA: TGTGCCTGGAGTGTGAGAGCCACCGGGGAGCTGTTTTTT
CDR3 protein: CAWSVRATGELFF
V gene: TRBV30
clone size: many
CDR3 length: 13
J gene: TRBJ2-2
D gene: .

CDR3 DNA: TGTGCCAGCAGTTCCCTGACTCTTAGCACAGATACGCAGTATTTT
CDR3 protein: CASSSLTLSTDTQYF
V gene: TRBV27
clone size: medium-sized
CDR3 length: 15
J gene: TRBJ2-3
D gene: .

CDR3 DNA: TGTGCCAGCAGTGAAGGCTCCAACACAGATACGCAGTATTTT
CDR3 protein: CASSEGSNTDTQYF
V gene: TRBV6-1
clone size: .
CDR3 length: 14
J gene: TRBJ2-3
D gene: .

CDR3 DNA: TGTGCCAGCAGTAAACTAGCGGGAGTTCGGGAGCAGTTCTTC
CDR3 protein: CASSKLAGVREQFF
V gene: TRBV12-3/TRBV12-4
clone size: .
CDR3 length: 14
J gene: TRBJ2-1
D gene: TRBD2

CDR3 DNA: TGTGCCAGCAGCCCCGACGGCTCTGGAAACACCATATATTTT
CDR3 protein: CASSPDGSGNTIYF
V gene: TRBV11-2
clone size: once
CDR3 length: 14
J gene: TRBJ1-3
D gene: .

CDR3 DNA: TGTGCCAGCAGCTTACTAGCGGGAGGTACCTACGAGCAGTACTTC
CDR3 protein: CASSLLAGGTYEQYF
V gene: TRBV11-2
clone size: medium-sized
CDR3 length: 15
J gene: TRBJ2-7
D gene: TRBD2

CDR3 DNA: TGTGCCAGCAGCCGGGCGGTAGGATCCATGGCCTGGGAGCTGTTTTTT
CDR3 protein: CASSRAVGSMAWELFF
V gene: TRBV12-3/TRBV12-4
clone size: .
CDR3 length: 16
J gene: TRBJ2-2
D gene: .

CDR3 DNA: TGCAGTGCTAGGGGGGCCGGGGGAAGGTATCAGCCCCAGCATTTT
CDR3 protein: CSARGAGGRYQPQHF
V gene: TRBV20-1
clone size: many
CDR3 length: 15
J gene: TRBJ1-5
D gene: .

CDR3 DNA: TGTGCCAGCAGTTTATGGCCCCAGGGGAATGAATGGTACTTC
CDR3 protein: CASSLWPQGNEWYF
V gene: TRBV28
clone size: medium-sized
CDR3 length: 14
J gene: TRBJ2-7
D gene: .

CDR3 DNA: TGTGCCAGCAGCGTAGTAGCGGGAGTGCTGTTTTTT
CDR3 protein: CASSVVAGVLFF
V gene: TRBV11-3
clone size: .
CDR3 length: 12
J gene: TRBJ2-2
D gene: TRBD2

CDR3 DNA: TGTGTCGTAGGACACCCTAACTATGGCTACACCTTC
CDR3 protein: CVVGHPNYGYTF
V gene: TRBV12-3/TRBV12-4
clone size: .
CDR3 length: 12
J gene: TRBJ1-2
D gene: .

CDR3 DNA: TGTGCCAGCAAAGGAAGCCAAAGTCTTGAAGCTTTCTTT
CDR3 protein: CASKGSQSLEAFF
V gene: TRBV6-1
clone size: few
CDR3 length: 13
J gene: TRBJ1-1
D gene: .

CDR3 DNA: TGTGCCAGCAGCGTATCGGGGGGTGGCACAGATACGCAGTATTTT
CDR3 protein: CASSVSGGGTDTQYF
V gene: TRBV9
clone size: .
CDR3 length: 15
J gene: TRBJ2-3
D gene: TRBD2

CDR3 DNA: TGTGCCAGCAGCCCACAGGGGGCGGGCGGAAACACCATATATTTT
CDR3 protein: CASSPQGAGGNTIYF
V gene: TRBV28
clone size: medium-sized
CDR3 length: 15
J gene: TRBJ1-3
D gene: TRBD1

CDR3 DNA: TGTGCCAGCAGTATCGGGACAGGGATTGAAGCTTTCTTT
CDR3 protein: CASSIGTGIEAFF
V gene: TRBV27
clone size: .
CDR3 length: 13
J gene: TRBJ1-1
D gene: TRBD1

CDR3 DNA: TGTGCCAGCAGTACCGGGCCCGTTTATAATTCACCCCTCCACTTT
CDR3 protein: CASSTGPVYNSPLHF
V gene: TRBV28
clone size: few
CDR3 length: 15
J gene: TRBJ1-6
D gene: .

CDR3 DNA: TGTGCCAGCAGCTCCTCGGCACCATCAGGCGGCTACACCTTC
CDR3 protein: CASSSSAPSGGYTF
V gene: TRBV7-9
clone size: .
CDR3 length: 14
J gene: TRBJ1-2
D gene: .

CDR3 DNA: TGTGCCAGCGGCTATTCCTCCTGGATGAACACTGAAGCTTTCTTT
CDR3 protein: CASGYSSWMNTEAFF
V gene: TRBV7-9
clone size: .
CDR3 length: 15
J gene: TRBJ1-1
D gene: .

CDR3 DNA: TGTGCCAGCAGCCAGGGCGGGAGCACCGGGGAGCTGTTTTTT
CDR3 protein: CASSQGGSTGELFF
V gene: TRBV7-2
clone size: medium-sized
CDR3 length: 14
J gene: TRBJ2-2
D gene: TRBD2

CDR3 DNA: TGTGCCAGCAGCCAAATGGTCTTTGGCACCGGGGAGCTGTTTTTT
CDR3 protein: CASSQMVFGTGELFF
V gene: TRBV3-1
clone size: .
CDR3 length: 15
J gene: TRBJ2-2
D gene: .

CDR3 DNA: TGTGCCAGCAGCTTGGGTGTGGGACAGGGAAACTATGGCTACACCTTC
CDR3 protein: CASSLGVGQGNYGYTF
V gene: TRBV5-8
clone size: many
CDR3 length: 16
J gene: TRBJ1-2
D gene: TRBD1

CDR3 DNA: TGTGCCAGCAGTTTATTCCAGGGGGTCACGGGCTACACCTTC
CDR3 protein: CASSLFQGVTGYTF
V gene: TRBV28
clone size: .
CDR3 length: 14
J gene: TRBJ1-2
D gene: TRBD1

CDR3 DNA: TGTGCCAGCTGGATACAGGGGACTATCAATCAGCCCCAGCATTTT
CDR3 protein: CASWIQGTINQPQHF
V gene: TRBV28
clone size: .
CDR3 length: 15
J gene: TRBJ1-5
D gene: TRBD1

CDR3 DNA: TGTGCCAGCAGTTACGTGCGGACACACAATGAGCAGTTCTTC
CDR3 protein: CASSYVRTHNEQFF
V gene: TRBV6-5
clone size: few
CDR3 length: 14
J gene: TRBJ2-1
D gene: .

CDR3 DNA: TGTGCCAGCAGTTTAGGTACCTACGAGCAGTACTTC
CDR3 protein: CASSLGTYEQYF
V gene: TRBV28
clone size: .
CDR3 length: 12
J gene: TRBJ2-7
D gene: .

CDR3 DNA: TGCAGTGCCCCTAGGAGCGGGAGCGGGAACACCGGGGAGCTGTTTTTT
CDR3 protein: CSAPRSGSGNTGELFF
V gene: TRBV20-1
clone size: many
CDR3 length: 16
J gene: TRBJ2-2
D gene: TRBD2

CDR3 DNA: TGTGCCACCAGGCAGGGCTCCACCGGGGAGCTGTTTTTT
CDR3 protein: CATRQGSTGELFF
V gene: TRBV11-2
clone size: few
CDR3 length: 13
J gene: TRBJ2-2
D gene: .

CDR3 DNA: TGTGCCAGCAGTGTCAATAGAGGCTACGGAATCAATGAGCAGTTCTTC
CDR3 protein: CASSVNRGYGINEQFF
V gene: TRBV28
clone size: few
CDR3 length: 16
J gene: TRBJ2-1
D gene: .

CDR3 DNA: TGTGCCAGTACTGTCTTTTCGGGGGGCACAGATACGCAGTATTTT
CDR3 protein: CASTVFSGGTDTQYF
V gene: TRBV19
clone size: few
CDR3 length: 15
J gene: TRBJ2-3
D gene: .

CDR3 DNA: TGTGCCAGCAAAGACTACTACAATGAGCAGTTCTTC
CDR3 protein: CASKDYYNEQFF
V gene: TRBV6-2/TRBV6-3
clone size: .
CDR3 length: 12
J gene: TRBJ2-1
D gene: .